This T cell receptor beta chain was identified in a study of a mutant IDH1 vaccine in newly diagnosed glioma (dated by TCRdb to about 2021). About the investigation overall: Vaccination started 4-6 weeks after radiotherapy alone, or was given together with temozolomide cycles in the groups whose treatment included chemotherapy. Longitudinal TCRB deep sequencing was performed for 20 to 25 treated patients wherever samples were available for exploratory analyses. Before enrollment, most patients had been given radiochemotherapy with temozolomide as standard therapy, while the rest had received either radiotherapy alone or temozolomide alone. Peripheral blood was collected at six visits: V03 (baseline), V05, V07, V10, V12 and V13. Of the roughly 33 treated patients, about 62% were male and 37.5% were female, and the mean age was approximately 40 years. The week-35 safety follow-up was designated visit V12, and the week-47 end of study was designated visit V13.

The library was obtained by the immunoSEQ multiplex PCR assay. Rearranged TCR beta chain sequences were amplified using the hsTCRB Kit according to the manufacturer's protocol. Sequencing of TCRB libraries was carried out on an Illumina MiSeq. The paper's processing steps were these. Demultiplexing, trimming and gene mapping were performed with the kit vendor's proprietary platform. TCRdb re-hosts the immuneACCESS table, in-frame sequences only. Its copies lack some clones; in the studies checked, an unresolved V gene accounts for under half of them, and the cause for the rest is not known. That table furnishes V, J and clone size, whereas the DNA furnished D and trimming. The table for this sample lists tens of thousands of clones; around 76% of them were counted only once. Approximately 3.8% of the sample goes to the ten largest clones. Per the publication, the time point label means: week 47, end of study. A 20-mer mutant IDH1 peptide at 300 micrograms in Montanide made up each vaccine dose, which was injected subcutaneously together with topical imiquimod. Across visits V03 through V10, patients got a total of eight vaccinations, given in weeks 1, 3, 5, 7, 11, 15, 19 and 23. The donors had newly diagnosed IDH1-mutant astrocytomas of WHO grade 3 or 4 that showed loss of nuclear ATRX. The samples were drawn from NOA16, a multicentre, single-arm, open-label phase I trial in Germany that tested a mutant IDH1 peptide vaccine in humans for the first time. The DNeasy Blood and Tissue Kit was used to extract genomic DNA from EDTA blood for TCRB sequencing.

Study-wide conclusions, independent of this receptor: Selection of PBMC samples for TCRB deep sequencing was based on availability. It was noted by the authors that analyses of patient blood samples could not be reproduced owing to sample limitations. Vaccine-induced immune responses across multiple MHC alleles were detected in approximately 93% of patients. No apparent relationship was observed between pseudoprogression and alterations in the top peripheral T cell clonotypes detected by TCRB sequencing.

A few counts support this clone. It lacks a known antigen. The input lacks base qualities; no much larger clone sits a single base away. After removal of 3 bases from V and 5 bases from J, the junction retains 5 bases not matched to a gene. From the cysteine through the phenylalanine, the CDR3 covers 15 amino acids. Only CDR3 DNA is held: 45 bases, read in frame from base 1. CDR1 and CDR2 were assigned from the germline V gene as MRHNA and SNTAGT. Sequencing was performed on PBMCs, taken from a glioma patient whose treatment included an IDH1 peptide vaccine. The rearrangement joined TRBV6-4 to TRBJ2-1; TRBD2 fits 9 bases in the junction. This receptor was taken from a man between 35 and 55 years old with glioma. Some clones in this sample may be carry-over from other donors' samples. DNA sequence: TGTGCCAGCAGTGAAGGCGGGGGGGCCAACAATGAGCAGTTCTTC. This yields the protein CASSEGGGANNEQFF.